This TCR beta chain was documented in a study of shared clonotypes between healthy human individuals. This CDR3 contains 12 residues. CDR1 SQVTM and CDR2 ANQGSEA come from the germline V gene. Trimming took off 2 bases at V and 2 bases at J, with 7 bases between the two ends. Each cell subset's genomic DNA was divided evenly among several immunoSEQ plates. The protocol was immunoSEQ multiplex PCR, while the TCRdb copy is restricted to in-frame clones and leaves out a portion. Found here are 2.3 million or so clones, 90% to 95% of them singletons; the top ten hold about 0.41%. Sequenced sample: naive CD4+ T cells from PBMCs. The sample's subset: CD45RA+ positively selected. The chain uses TRBV29-1 and TRBJ2-7; D unclear. The TCR originated in a man in his late teens or twenties in good health. Some clones in this sample may be carry-over from other donors' samples. CDR3 bases: TGCAGCGTTGAATCATTTACCTACGAGCAGTACTTC. It encodes CSVESFTYEQYF.